This entry is about one T cell receptor beta chain. The sample comes from a study of blood T cell repertoires in COVID-19. Study-level information: The United States, Italy and Spain were the sources of the acute and convalescent COVID-19 samples.

The data were produced by immunoSEQ multiplex PCR, yet TCRdb's version contains in-frame clones alone and is incomplete. The data contain nearly 95,000 clones, approximately 79% of them singletons. V dropped 2 bases and J dropped 5 bases, with 10 bases sitting between them. The length of the CDR3 is 15 residues. Germline CDR1 MNHEY, CDR2 SMNVEV (reference sequence). Material for sequencing was peripheral blood. This receptor was identified in a man between 65 and 79 years old with COVID-19, enrolled during active disease. V and J are TRBV27 and TRBJ1-6, with D perhaps TRBD1 (5 bases). The CDR3: CASSLRDSDNSPLHF. Here the CDR3 DNA reads TGTGCCAGCAGTTTAAGAGACAGCGATAATTCACCCCTCCACTTT.